This T cell receptor beta chain appears in the sequencing data of a study of CD8 T cells in Susac syndrome. Looked up from germline, CDR1 is SGHAT and CDR2 is FQDESV (reference sequence). V lost 5 bases and J lost 5; bases outside the gene matches: 15. The CDR3 covers 17 residues. General study findings and limits: The study's TCR sequencing and HLA analysis drew on a certain number of individuals. That number was acknowledged as relatively small.

RNA, at about 0.45 to 1 ug, was reverse transcribed with random hexamers. MiXCR was run by TCRdb on the immunoSEQ multiplex PCR reads, yielding one entry per CDR3 protein. The table has about 180,000 distinct CDR3 sequences, approximately 95% seen once. As regards this clonotype: What it recognizes is unknown.

Sequencing used CD8+ T cells from PBMCs. The chain uses TRBV11-1 and TRBJ2-5; 9 nucleotides agree with TRBD2. The receptor was derived from a human donor with multiple sclerosis. For the CDR3, the DNA is TGTGCCAGCAGCCATCCGGCGGGAGGGCCTTCCTCGGAGACCCAGTACTTC. This gives the protein CASSHPAGGPSSETQYF.